This T cell receptor (beta chain) was obtained from a study of blood T cell repertoires in COVID-19. Study-wide background: The United States, Italy and Spain provided the acute and convalescent COVID-19 samples. The cDNA or gDNA used as material had been derived from T cells, B-cell-depleted T cells, or PBMCs.

Original handling: Reference gene primer amplification in the assay estimated nucleated cell counts. Data came from immunoSEQ multiplex PCR; TCRdb stores just in-frame clones and leaves some out. Clone size and the V and J calls come from that table; the DNA yielded D and trimming. This repertoire shows 150,000 to 180,000 clones, roughly nine tenths found once; its top ten account for over 12%. The germline gives CDR1 SGHDT, CDR2 YYEEEE. The CDR3 length is 14 residues. V gave up 2 bases and J gave up 2 bases, with 7 bases separating them. The rearrangement joins TRBV5-6 to TRBJ2-2; unclear D gene. Material: peripheral blood. This receptor was taken from a woman between 40 and 55 years old with acute or convalescent COVID-19. The CDR3 DNA is TGTGCCAGCAGCTTCGGTATAAACACCGGGGAGCTGTTTTTT. This translates into CASSFGINTGELFF.